Detailed here is one T cell receptor (beta chain). It has no known antigen specificity. No base-level quality is on record; no much larger clone is a single base apart. The CDR3 regions of human TCRbeta chains were subjected to immunosequencing. The authors' pipeline ran thus. Repertoire TCRs were checked for matches against a reference library of SARS-CoV-2-specific TCRs that had been generated using the MIRA antigen-specificity platform. Breadth was defined as the fraction of unique TCRs that were SARS-CoV-2-associated, and depth was defined as the fraction of total T cells that were SARS-CoV-2-associated. Using the MIRA data, each spike-specific TCR was assigned both to the spike region to which the TCR was reactive and to a CD4 or CD8 class. Log10-transformed breadth and depth values were compared by one-way ANOVA with Sidak's multiple comparisons tests. This immuneACCESS table, as held by TCRdb, lists in-frame sequences with V and J called but not all clones. Of the missing ones, under half trace to an unresolved V gene in checked studies; the others have no known cause. V and J calls and clone size are those listed in that table; D and trimming were worked out from the DNA. The sample table records about 120,000 clones; more than 85% of these occur just once. Roughly 4.5% of the sample lies in the top ten.

These data originate in a study of T cell responses to AZD1222 COVID-19 vaccine (dated by TCRdb to about 2021). With respect to the entire study: Because spike-specific TCR depth and breadth did not differ between the two schedules, AZD1222 recipients who got a second dose at roughly 4 weeks were pooled with those who got a second dose at roughly 12 weeks. A total of more than 230 trial participants underwent TCR sequencing, of whom about 210 had received two doses of AZD1222 and about 25 had received two doses of the MenACWY control vaccine. Trial participants were enrolled into age subgroups of 18-55, 56-69 and 70-plus years, which contained approximately 150, 28 and 58 TCR-sequenced participants, respectively. The paper's findings and limits, for the study overall: After two AZD1222 doses, both the breadth and the depth of spike-specific TCRs were significantly higher than at day 0 and than in MenACWY recipients. The 56-69-year group was small, and its depth increase did not reach significance, likely because of low power. Reportedly, close to half of the unique spike-specific TCRs recognized epitopes lying outside the regions that are mutated in the B.1.351 and B.1.1.7 variants. Conclusions about previously exposed vaccinees are limited because only five or six AZD1222 recipients were SARS-CoV-2 seropositive at baseline. No day 14 peak-response samples were available, so repertoires were characterized only after the peak T cell response. CD4 TCRs associated with the vaccine covered the entire spike protein, and the dominant responses were in regions 160-218 and 743-854. Participants were mostly white British, with more females than males. The authors suggested clonal diversity may have been underestimated.

The time point label here, explained by the study, means: baseline before first vaccination. Vaccinee samples came from UK trials COV001 and COV002, including a single-blind randomized controlled phase 2/3 trial of AZD1222 (ChAdOx1 nCoV-19) in healthy adults. For TCRbeta chain sequencing, PBMC samples were collected from trial participants at day 0 and at day 28 after the second dose. The junction shows trimming of 0 bases on V and 2 bases on J, plus 8 bases between the germline ends. CDR1 and CDR2, per the germline V gene, are LGHNA and YSLEER. The CDR3, cysteine through phenylalanine, is 14 amino acids long. Only the CDR3 DNA is retained, 42 bases long and in frame from the first base.

The source of this sequence is an adult in good health. This receptor chain uses TRBV4-3 and TRBJ2-7, with the D gene not clear enough to name. Sequencing used peripheral blood, obtained on day 0 of AZD1222 vaccination. In nucleotide form, the sequence is TGCGCCAGCAGCCAAGAGTCTGGAGCCTACGAGCAGTACTTC. The resulting protein is CASSQESGAYEQYF.